This T cell receptor (beta chain) emerged from a study of blood T cell repertoires in COVID-19. As for the study in general: COVID-19 samples, acute and convalescent, were from the United States, Italy and Spain. T cells, B-cell-depleted T cells, or PBMCs provided the cDNA or gDNA that served as material.

Participant ages covered about 18 to 100 years across about two dozen US areas. Recovery meant two consecutive negative NP/OP PCR tests, professional clearance, or resolved symptoms. Sequenced by immunoSEQ multiplex PCR; TCRdb stores in-frame clones only, minus some. Here the sample spans just over 300,000 clones, around nine tenths being singletons. The CDR3 totals 16 residues. Germline assignment: CDR1 SGHRS and CDR2 YFSETQ. V lost 0 bases and J lost 5; bases outside the gene matches: 8. This TCR came from a woman between 35 and 50 years old who had recovered from COVID-19. The specimen sequenced was PBMCs or T cells enriched from blood (not recorded which). The chain employs TRBV5-1 and TRBJ2-5; 9 nucleotides match TRBD2. The CDR3, as DNA: TGCGCCAGCAGCTTGGAGAGGGCGGGGGGGCCGGAGACCCAGTACTTC. Amino acids: CASSLERAGGPETQYF.